The 6 T cell receptor beta chains below come from one sample, sequenced in a study of blood T cell repertoires in COVID-19. Libraries were prepared by immunoSEQ multiplex PCR; TCRdb keeps only in-frame clonotypes and omits some of them. The sample has about 130,000 clones; around 85% are singletons. Sequenced input: peripheral blood. The receptors stem from a human donor in a cohort sampled during active COVID-19.

CDR3 nucleotides: TGTGCCAGCAGCACCCGACAGGGCAGGAAGAGTAGCGCTGAAGCTTTCTTT. It is translated as CASSTRQGRKSSAEAFF. The rearrangement joins TRBV13 to TRBJ1-1; 7 nucleotides line up with TRBD1. Germline assignment: CDR1 PRHDT and CDR2 FYEKMQ (reference sequence). V was pared by 5 bases and J by 6 bases, with 18 bases of the junction left unmatched. There are 17 residues in the CDR3.

CDR3 amino acids: CASSSTYEQYF. Here the CDR3 DNA reads TGTGCCAGCAGCTCAACATACGAGCAGTACTTC. The J gene is TRBJ2-7, the V gene TRBV13; no clear D gene. The CDR3 is 11 residues long. V lost 4 bases and J lost 4, with 5 bases in between. Germline V gene data show CDR1 as PRHDT and CDR2 as FYEKMQ (reference sequence).

J is TRBJ2-5 and V is TRBV5-1; 10 nucleotides match TRBD1. With 4 bases clipped from V and 4 bases from J, the junction kept 4 bases outside the gene matches. Looked up from germline, CDR1 is SGHRS and CDR2 is YFSETQ. The CDR3 runs to 14 residues. The CDR3 is CASSLDRGGETQYF. The CDR3 nucleotides read TGCGCCAGCAGCCTGGACAGGGGGGGAGAGACCCAGTACTTC. Together with reference TRBV5-1 and TRBJ2-5, the CDR3 gives the full variable domain: KAGVTQTPRYLIKTRGQQVTLSCSPISGHRSVSWYQQTPGQGLQFLFEYFSETQRNKGNFPGRFSGRQFSNSRSEMNVSTLELGDSALYLCASSLDRGGETQYFGPGTRLLVL.

The chain uses TRBV7-3 and TRBJ2-2; TRBD1 matches at 8 bases. With 5 bases clipped from V and 0 bases from J, the junction kept 11 bases outside the gene matches. CDR3 length: 18 amino acids. From germline, CDR1 is SGHTA and CDR2 FQGTGA. DNA of the CDR3: TGTGCCAGCAGCCCTTCCTCCTGGGGACAGGCGAACACCGGGGAGCTGTTTTTT. Encoded protein: CASSPSSWGQANTGELFF. Full variable domain (missing parts from reference TRBV7-3 and TRBJ2-2): GAGVSQTPSNKVTEKGKYVELRCDPISGHTALYWYRQSLGQGPEFLIYFQGTGAADDSGLPNDRFFAVRPEGSVSTLKIQRTERGDSAVYLCASSPSSWGQANTGELFFGEGSRLTVL.

Within the sample, this clone is medium-sized. This sequence joins TRBV15 and TRBJ2-7, with a tentative D call TRBD1 (5 bases). With 3 bases removed from V and 6 bases from J, the gap between germline ends came to 9 bases. Germline V gives CDR1 LNHNV, CDR2 YYDKDF (reference sequence). The CDR3 has 12 amino acids. The CDR3 region has the DNA TGTGCCACCAGCAGGGGGCAAGGCGAGCAGTACGTC. Protein product: CATSRGQGEQYV.

J is TRBJ2-6 and V is TRBV13; a possible D gene is TRBD1 (5 bases). V lost 5 bases and J lost 3, with 11 bases in between. The CDR3 has 15 residues. Germline V gene sequence: CDR1 PRHDT, CDR2 FYEKMQ (reference sequence). CDR3 DNA sequence: TGTGCCAGCAGCGCCAGGGTCCTTGGGGCCAACGTCCTGACTTTC. Protein sequence: CASSARVLGANVLTF.